This paragraph covers one TCR beta chain sequence. Sequencing was performed with immunoSEQ multiplex PCR; in TCRdb, only in-frame clones are kept and a portion is missing. Of roughly 280,000 clones detected, nearly 90% appear once; the ten largest clones hold under 2.5%. The entry originates in a study of blood T cell repertoires in COVID-19. Study-wide context: PBMCs, B-cell-depleted T cells, or T cells provided the cDNA or gDNA that made up the material.

Germline lookup yields CDR1 LNHDA and CDR2 SQIVND (reference sequence). The V gene lost 7 bases and the J gene lost 4 bases, with 13 bases spanning the gap. This CDR3 contains 13 residues. Cohort 3 donors counted as recovered after two negative PCRs, clearance, or resolved symptoms. Sequencing was performed on PBMCs or T cells enriched from blood (not recorded which). The sequence came from a woman aged 55-75 years who had recovered from COVID-19. The chain uses TRBV19 and TRBJ1-1; no firm D call. DNA of the CDR3: TGTGCCAGTAACGGATATGTAGCCACTGAAGCTTTCTTT. As protein: CASNGYVATEAFF. Supplemented by reference TRBV19 and TRBJ1-1, the full variable domain reads DGGITQSPKYLFRKEGQNVTLSCEQNLNHDAMYWYRQDPGQGLRLIYYSQIVNDFQKGDIAEGYSVSREKKESFPLTVTSAQKNPTAFYLCASNGYVATEAFFGQGTRLTVV.